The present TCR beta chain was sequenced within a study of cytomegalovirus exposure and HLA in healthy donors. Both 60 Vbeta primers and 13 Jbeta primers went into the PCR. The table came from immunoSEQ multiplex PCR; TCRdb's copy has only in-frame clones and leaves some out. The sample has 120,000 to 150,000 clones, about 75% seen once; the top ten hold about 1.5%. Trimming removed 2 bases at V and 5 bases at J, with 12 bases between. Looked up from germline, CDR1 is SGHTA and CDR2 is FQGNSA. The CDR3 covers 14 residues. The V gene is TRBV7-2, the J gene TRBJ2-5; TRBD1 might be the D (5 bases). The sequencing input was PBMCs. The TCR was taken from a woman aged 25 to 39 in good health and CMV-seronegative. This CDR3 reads CASSLRRVRETQYF. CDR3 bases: TGTGCCAGCAGCTTACGCAGGGTACGGGAGACCCAGTACTTC.